One and the same sample provided the 22 T cell receptor beta chains below, sequenced in a study of blood T cell repertoires in COVID-19. Sequenced by immunoSEQ multiplex PCR; TCRdb stores in-frame clones only, minus some. The sample holds approximately 69,000 clones, less than 85% seen once. The sample taken for sequencing was peripheral blood. The source of these receptors is a man in his forties or fifties with COVID-19, enrolled during active disease.

The chain is built from TRBV6-2 or TRBV6-3 and TRBJ2-7; D is undetermined. Germline V lookup: CDR1 MNHEY, CDR2 SVGEGT. The germline V and J ends were trimmed by 4 bases and 0 bases, with 13 bases remaining between them. This CDR3 is 15 amino acids long. CDR3 in amino acids: CASSLSRSGSYEQYF. Written as DNA, the CDR3 is TGTGCCAGCAGTTTATCCCGGTCTGGCTCCTACGAGCAGTACTTC.

The V call is TRBV6-5, the J call TRBJ2-5; unclear D gene. Germline CDR1 is MNHEY and CDR2 is SVGAGI. V lost 2 bases, J lost 5 bases, and 12 bases lay in between. There are 14 residues in the CDR3. The chain's CDR3 is CASSYQVGPETQYF. The CDR3 nucleotides are TGTGCCAGCAGTTACCAAGTGGGCCCCGAGACCCAGTACTTC.

In its sample, this clone was seen many times. V is TRBV7-6 and J is TRBJ2-5; 10 nucleotides agree with TRBD2. There are 14 residues in the CDR3. V shed 5 bases, J shed 4 bases, and the junction held 4 bases outside the gene matches. The V gene's germline CDR1 is SGHVS and CDR2 FNYEAQ. CDR3 in DNA: TGTGCCAGCAGCGAAGCGGGGGGGAGAGAGACCCAGTACTTC. This encodes CASSEAGGRETQYF.

The genes are TRBV4-1 and TRBJ1-3; D is ambiguous. Germline CDR1 and CDR2: MGHRA and YSYEKL. The CDR3 consists of 14 residues. V was trimmed by 1 base and J by 5 bases, leaving 9 bases between them. The CDR3 spells CASSQGRGRNTIYF. As DNA, the CDR3 is TGCGCCAGCAGCCAAGGTCGGGGAAGAAACACCATATATTTT.

The V call is TRBV11-2, the J call TRBJ2-2, with 10 bases lining up with TRBD2. V shed 6 bases and J 7 bases; nucleotides not matched to a gene: 8. This CDR3 is built from 15 residues. Germline-derived CDR1 and CDR2 are SGHAT and FQNNGV. The CDR3 DNA is TGTGCCAGCAGACAGATAGCGGGGGGCTTCGGGGAGCTGTTTTTT. This gives the protein CASRQIAGGFGELFF.

This sequence joins TRBV5-6 and TRBJ2-2; TRBD1 matches 7 bases. CDR3 size: 16 residues. Per germline, CDR1 SGHDT and CDR2 YYEEEE. Trimming took 4 bases from V and 0 from J; bases not matched to a gene: 6. Here the CDR3 reads CASSPGQITNTGELFF. Written as DNA, the CDR3 is TGTGCCAGCAGCCCGGGACAGATAACGAACACCGGGGAGCTGTTTTTT. The full variable domain, with the rest looked up from reference TRBV5-6 and TRBJ2-2, is DAGVTQSPTHLIKTRGQQVTLRCSPKSGHDTVSWYQQALGQGPQFIFQYYEEEERQRGNFPDRFSGHQFPNYSSELNVNALLLGDSALYLCASSPGQITNTGELFFGEGSRLTVL.

In this sample, this clone turned up once. The V gene is TRBV13, the J gene TRBJ1-3; no clear D. V was trimmed by 0 bases and J by 0 bases, leaving 6 bases between them. There are 15 residues in the CDR3. Per the germline V gene, CDR1 is PRHDT and CDR2 is FYEKMQ (reference sequence). CDR3 residues: CASSLGPVSGNTIYF. CDR3 sequence (DNA): TGTGCCAGCAGCTTAGGGCCGGTCTCTGGAAACACCATATATTTT.

V and J are TRBV5-1 and TRBJ2-4; D remains ambiguous. Germline CDR1 reads SGHRS; CDR2 reads YFSETQ. Trimming took off 2 bases at V and 0 bases at J, with 12 bases between the two ends. This CDR3 is 16 amino acids long. The CDR3 coding sequence is TGCGCCAGCAGCTTTAACATTCTTCTAGCCAAAAACATTCAGTACTTC. This translates into CASSFNILLAKNIQYF.

V is TRBV3-1 (or the pseudogene TRBV3-2) and J is TRBJ1-1; D not certain. Germline CDR1 reads LGHDT; CDR2 reads YNNKEL (reference sequence). The CDR3 consists of 16 residues. The V and J ends lost 1 base and 0 bases respectively, with 12 bases between them. DNA of the CDR3: TGTGCCAGCAGCCAAGTAACCCCGGGATTGAACACTGAAGCTTTCTTT. Protein sequence: CASSQVTPGLNTEAFF.

The rearrangement uses TRBV6-5 and TRBJ1-2; 9 nucleotides align to TRBD1. Germline V gene sequence: CDR1 MNHEY, CDR2 SVGAGI. Trimming at V came to 7 bases and at J to 3 bases, leaving 9 bases not matched to a gene. The CDR3 contains 15 residues. The CDR3 region is CASMVAGQGHYGYTF. The CDR3 DNA reads TGTGCCAGCATGGTCGCGGGACAGGGACACTATGGCTACACCTTC.

The chain carries TRBV9 and TRBJ2-1; 9 bases map to TRBD2. CDR1 is SGDLS, CDR2 YYNGEE, per germline. Losses at the gene ends were 2 bases for V and 0 bases for J; bases not matched to a gene: 12. This CDR3 spans 19 amino acids. The CDR3 loop reads CASSVGPVAGVNSYNEQFF. Written as DNA, the CDR3 is TGTGCCAGCAGCGTGGGACCAGTAGCGGGGGTTAACTCCTACAATGAGCAGTTCTTC.

The CDR3 reads CASSQDWRSRPAQYF. CDR3 in DNA: TGTGCCAGCAGCCAAGATTGGAGATCCCGCCCGGCGCAGTATTTT. This chain connects TRBV3-1 (or the pseudogene TRBV3-2) to TRBJ2-3; D gene unclear. CDR1 and CDR2 (germline): LGHDT, YNNKEL (reference sequence). This CDR3 is built from 15 residues. Trimming removed 0 bases from V and 10 bases from J, with 17 bases in between.

The chain is built from TRBV7-9 and TRBJ2-4; 7 nucleotides align to TRBD2. Trimming removed 5 bases from V and 2 bases from J; junction bases left unmatched: 18. CDR3 size: 19 residues. CDR1 is SEHNR, CDR2 FQNEAQ, per germline (reference sequence). This CDR3 is CASSRRGEGRFVTKNIQYF. Here the CDR3 DNA reads TGTGCCAGCAGCCGCCGGGGGGAGGGACGGTTCGTGACCAAAAACATTCAGTACTTC.

The chain is built from TRBV28 and TRBJ1-2; D is perhaps TRBD1 (5 bases). The length of the CDR3 is 14 residues. Trimming cost V 1 base and J 7 bases, with 13 bases left between them. In germline, CDR1 is MDHEN, CDR2 SYDVKM. CDR3 amino acids: CASSLFGRVRGYTF. Here the CDR3 DNA reads TGTGCCAGCAGTTTATTTGGCAGGGTTCGTGGCTACACCTTC.

The chain joins TRBV6-2 or TRBV6-3 to TRBJ1-5; 7 bases match TRBD1. V shed 0 bases and J 6 bases; nucleotides not matched to a gene: 2. Per the germline V gene, CDR1 is MNHEY and CDR2 is SVGEGT. The CDR3 is 14 residues long. CDR3 bases: TGTGCCAGCAGTTACTCGGCAGGGGGTCAGCCCCAGCATTTT. This sequence encodes CASSYSAGGQPQHF.

The chain recombines TRBV6-2 or TRBV6-3 with TRBJ1-2, with D possibly being TRBD1 (5 bases). With 2 bases removed from V and 7 bases from J, the gap between germline ends came to 17 bases. CDR1 is MNHEY and CDR2 is SVGEGT in the germline V gene. The CDR3 has 15 amino acids. The CDR3 loop reads CASSYKGSGTGGYTF. Here the CDR3 DNA reads TGTGCCAGCAGTTACAAGGGGAGCGGGACTGGTGGCTACACCTTC.

This clone is a singleton in its sample. V is TRBV5-6 and J is TRBJ1-2; 7 bases line up with TRBD1. Looked up from germline, CDR1 is SGHDT and CDR2 is YYEEEE. V shed 2 bases and J 7 bases; nucleotides not matched to a gene: 14. The CDR3 has 16 amino acids. CDR3 loop: CASSFGGQEELLGYTF. The DNA for the CDR3 is TGTGCCAGCAGCTTCGGTGGACAGGAGGAATTGCTTGGCTACACCTTC.

CDR3 sequence: CASSSGTEETQYF. CDR3 in DNA: TGCGCCAGCAGCTCCGGGACAGAAGAGACCCAGTACTTC. The genes are TRBV5-1 and TRBJ2-5, with 7 bases fitting TRBD1. The CDR3 is 13 amino acids. J gave up 3 bases and V 3 bases, and 2 bases lay outside the gene matches. From germline, CDR1 is SGHRS and CDR2 YFSETQ.

The V gene is TRBV28, the J gene TRBJ1-6; D not resolved. Germline values: CDR1 MDHEN, CDR2 SYDVKM. Trimming left V 7 bases short and J 0 bases short, with 7 bases between. This CDR3 region has 14 residues. The CDR3 reads CASNDSSYNSPLHF. For the CDR3, the DNA is TGTGCCAGCAACGATAGCTCCTATAATTCACCCCTCCACTTT.

This clone was recorded once. The V call is TRBV30, the J call TRBJ1-2, with 8 bases fitting TRBD1. V shed 4 bases, J shed 10 bases, and the junction held 8 bases outside the gene matches. This CDR3 contains 12 residues. Per germline, CDR1 GTSNPN and CDR2 SVGIG (reference sequence). The CDR3 reads CAWKDRDFNYTF. The CDR3, as DNA: TGTGCCTGGAAGGACAGGGACTTTAACTACACCTTC.

The genes are TRBV28 and TRBJ1-2; possible D gene TRBD1, 5 bases. Trimming pared 8 bases from V and 8 bases from J, leaving 6 bases between. CDR1 MDHEN and CDR2 SYDVKM come from the germline V gene. This CDR3 spans 9 amino acids. CDR3 DNA: TGTGCCAGCGGGGCGGGCTACACCTTC. Amino acid sequence: CASGAGYTF.

This chain links TRBV7-9 with TRBJ1-1, with TRBD1 identical over 7 bases. Germline V lookup: CDR1 SEHNR, CDR2 FQNEAQ (reference sequence). The CDR3 spans 15 residues. The J segment lost 1 base and the V segment lost 4 bases, leaving 6 bases of the junction unmatched. The CDR3 bases are TGTGCCAGCAGCTCAATCCGGGACAGGAACACTGAAGCTTTCTTT. Its protein product is CASSSIRDRNTEAFF. The variable domain in full, with the rest retrieved from reference TRBV7-9 and TRBJ1-1, is DTGVSQNPRHKITKRGQNVTFRCDPISEHNRLYWYRQTLGQGPEFLTYFQNEAQLEKSRLLSDRFSAERPKGSFSTLEIQRTEQGDSAMYLCASSSIRDRNTEAFFGQGTRLTVV.